The 14 T cell receptor beta chains below all came from one sample that was sequenced in a study of cytomegalovirus exposure and HLA in healthy donors. The PCR made use of 60 Vbeta and 13 Jbeta primers. Profiling relied on immunoSEQ multiplex PCR, and the TCRdb table lists in-frame clones only, not all of them. The data contain 150,000 to 200,000 clones, around 87% of them singletons. The sample consisted of PBMCs. These receptors were taken from a young woman in good health and CMV-seronegative.

This clone was counted only a few times. The genes are TRBV2 and TRBJ2-1; TRBD2 is a possible D gene (5 bases). Germline CDR1 is SNHLY and CDR2 is FYNNEI. The V gene lost 7 bases and the J gene lost 10 bases, with 17 bases spanning the gap. The CDR3 contains 13 residues. The CDR3 DNA sequence: TGTGCCAGCACCAAAGGTACGGGGAACGAGCAGTTCTTC. It codes for CASTKGTGNEQFF.

This chain joins TRBV7-9 and TRBJ2-5; the match to TRBD2 covers 14 bases. The CDR3 extends over 16 amino acids. V lost 6 bases to trimming and J lost 5 bases; unmatched junction nucleotides: 8. Germline V gene data show CDR1 as SEHNR and CDR2 as FQNEAQ (reference sequence). The CDR3 DNA is TGTGCCAGCAGGGGCGTGACTAGCGGGAGGGAGGAGACCCAGTACTTC. It yields the protein CASRGVTSGREETQYF.

The CDR3 coding sequence is TGCAGCGCCGGGAGGGTGACAGGTGGGACTGAAGCTTTCTTT. This encodes CSAGRVTGGTEAFF. The chain is built from TRBV29-1 and TRBJ1-1; tentatively, D is TRBD1 (6 bases). Trimming left V 7 bases short and J 5 bases short, with 20 bases between. Per the germline V gene, CDR1 is SQVTM and CDR2 is ANQGSEA. This CDR3 spans 14 amino acids.

Only one count was recorded for this clone. V usage is TRBV7-2 and J usage is TRBJ2-7, with D tentatively TRBD1 (7 bases). CDR3 length equals 15 residues. The germline CDR1 and CDR2 sequences are SGHTA and FQGNSA. Trimming took 1 base from V and 2 from J, leaving 12 bases between them. DNA of the CDR3: TGTGCCAGCAGCTTAGTGGAGGGGGCCCCCTACGAGCAGTACTTC. Translated: CASSLVEGAPYEQYF.

The V call is TRBV5-4, the J call TRBJ1-5, with D perhaps TRBD1 (5 bases). V was trimmed by 0 bases and J by 5 bases, leaving 9 bases between them. Looked up from germline, CDR1 is SGHNT and CDR2 is YYREEE (reference sequence). This CDR3 has 14 residues. The CDR3 DNA reads TGTGCCAGCAGCTTGGGTGGGGGGGATCAGCCCCAGCATTTT. Translation gives CASSLGGGDQPQHF.

This rearrangement joins TRBV7-8 to TRBJ1-5, with 7 bases identical to TRBD1. V shed 4 bases, J shed 1 base, and the junction held 13 bases outside the gene matches. CDR3 size: 18 residues. The germline V gene has CDR1 SGHVS and CDR2 FQNEAQ. The CDR3: CASSWESRDSYSNQPQHF. CDR3 nucleotides: TGTGCCAGCAGCTGGGAGTCCCGGGACAGTTACAGCAATCAGCCCCAGCATTTT.

The V call is TRBV5-1, the J call TRBJ2-7; TRBD2 agrees at 8 bases. The CDR3 sequence is 14 residues long. Germline V CDR1 and CDR2: SGHRS, YFSETQ. V gave up 10 bases and J gave up 0 bases; unmatched junction bases: 9. The CDR3: CAARGGTGSYEQYF. The DNA for the CDR3 is TGCGCCGCCCGGGGGGGGACGGGCTCCTACGAGCAGTACTTC. Based on the CDR3 plus reference TRBV5-1 and TRBJ2-7, the full variable domain is KAGVTQTPRYLIKTRGQQVTLSCSPISGHRSVSWYQQTPGQGLQFLFEYFSETQRNKGNFPGRFSGRQFSNSRSEMNVSTLELGDSALYLCAARGGTGSYEQYFGPGTRLTVT.

The gene calls are TRBV29-1 and TRBJ2-5; D is possibly TRBD1 (8 bases). The better agreement between TRBJ2-7 and the DNA end casts doubt on the J call. Germline loops: CDR1 SQVTM, CDR2 ANQGSEA. The length of the CDR3 is 13 residues. The CDR3 is CSAGGQDGDEQYF. Written as DNA, the CDR3 is TGCAGCGCGGGGGGACAGGATGGGGACGAGCAGTACTTC.

This clone has just one count. This rearrangement joins TRBV19 to TRBJ2-5; 8 nucleotides match TRBD1. The CDR3 is 14 amino acids. CDR1 is LNHDA and CDR2 is SQIVND in the germline V gene (reference sequence). The V segment lost 3 bases and the J segment 2 bases; nucleotides outside the gene matches: 2. The DNA for the CDR3 is TGTGCCAGTAGTATTGGGACAGGTCAAGAGACCCAGTACTTC. It is translated as CASSIGTGQETQYF.

The chain joins TRBV5-1 to TRBJ2-3; possible D gene TRBD2, 6 bases. The germline V gene has CDR1 SGHRS and CDR2 YFSETQ. The V end lost 4 bases, the J end lost 2 bases, and 11 bases lay between the germline ends. This CDR3 spans 14 amino acids. For the CDR3, the DNA is TGCGCCAGCAGCCAGGGACTTTCCACAGATACGCAGTATTTT. Translated, it gives CASSQGLSTDTQYF. Full variable domain (outside the CDR3, taken from reference TRBV5-1 and TRBJ2-3): KAGVTQTPRYLIKTRGQQVTLSCSPISGHRSVSWYQQTPGQGLQFLFEYFSETQRNKGNFPGRFSGRQFSNSRSEMNVSTLELGDSALYLCASSQGLSTDTQYFGPGTRLTVL.

V is TRBV5-1 and J is TRBJ1-4; D ambiguous. The length of the CDR3 is 15 residues. Trimming cost V 4 bases and J 4 bases, with 14 bases left between them. Germline V gene sequence: CDR1 SGHRS, CDR2 YFSETQ. The CDR3 loop is CASSPGGSRNEKLFF. As DNA, the CDR3 is TGCGCCAGCAGCCCCGGCGGGAGCCGTAATGAAAAACTGTTTTTT. Full variable domain (remainder filled in from reference TRBV5-1 and TRBJ1-4): KAGVTQTPRYLIKTRGQQVTLSCSPISGHRSVSWYQQTPGQGLQFLFEYFSETQRNKGNFPGRFSGRQFSNSRSEMNVSTLELGDSALYLCASSPGGSRNEKLFFGSGTQLSVL.

CDR3 residues: CASSEVNDPGQIYYEQYF. The CDR3, as DNA: TGTGCCAGCAGTGAAGTAAATGATCCGGGACAGATTTACTACGAGCAGTACTTC. The chain recombines TRBV6-1 with TRBJ2-7; TRBD1 aligns across 7 bases. The CDR3 contains 18 residues. V lost 1 base to trimming and J lost 3 bases; unmatched junction nucleotides: 15. Germline lookup yields CDR1 MNHNS and CDR2 SASEGT.

The chain recombines TRBV6-1 with TRBJ2-7, with TRBD1 matching 10 bases. From germline, CDR1 is MNHNS and CDR2 SASEGT. The junction had 2 bases not matched to a gene; V was cut back by 4 bases and J by 2 bases. CDR3 length: 14 residues. CDR3 loop: CASSGQGATYEQYF. CDR3 DNA sequence: TGTGCCAGCAGTGGACAGGGGGCGACCTACGAGCAGTACTTC.

V and J are TRBV5-8 and TRBJ1-5; maybe TRBD1 (5 bases). Deletions cut 4 bases from V and 0 bases from J, with 8 bases between. Germline V lookup: CDR1 SGHTS, CDR2 YDEGEE. The CDR3 runs to 14 residues. The DNA for the CDR3 is TGTGCCAGCAGCCGGAGGGGTAGCAATCAGCCCCAGCATTTT. Translated, it gives CASSRRGSNQPQHF. Using reference TRBV5-8 and TRBJ1-5 for the parts outside the CDR3, the full variable domain is EAGVTQSPTHLIKTRGQQATLRCSPISGHTSVYWYQQALGLGLQFLLWYDEGEERNRGNFPPRFSGRQFPNYSSELNVNALELEDSALYLCASSRRGSNQPQHFGDGTRLSIL.